This T cell receptor beta chain derives from a study of metastatic and nonmetastatic thyroid tumors. Overall study: Malignant thyroid and benign thyroid patients provided blood and tumor or nodule tissue whose repertoires were compared. Study results and limitations: In blood and tumor, TCR beta diversity was reportedly significantly higher in malignant thyroid tumors than in benign nodules.

This clone was recorded a few times. Its antigen remains unknown. In the original workflow: The distant-metastasis classifier for papillary thyroid cancer was built from CDR3 differences across clinicopathological groups. TCRdb re-processed the PCR reads through MiXCR. The V and J calls here are based on TCRdb, not the publication. The sample lists 15,000 to 20,000 clones, around 21% occurring once. Treatment of any kind had been given to no patient before thyroid surgery. V dropped 4 bases and J dropped 1 base, with 17 bases sitting between them. The CDR3 is made up of 16 amino acids. The germline V gene encodes CDR1 DFQATT and CDR2 SNEGSKA (reference sequence).

The rearrangement joins TRBV20-1 to TRBJ2-1, with D tentatively TRBD1 or TRBD2 (5 bases each). The TCR sequence derives from a female donor with papillary thyroid cancer or a benign thyroid nodule (not recorded which). Some clones in this sample may be carry-over from other donors' samples. Sequencing was done on a sample of adjacent normal tissue. As DNA, the CDR3 is TGCAGTGCTATTTCCGGGACCACATCTTCCTACAATGAGCAGTTCTTC. Residues: CSAISGTTSSYNEQFF.